The 10 T cell receptor beta chains in this list originate from one sample, sequenced in a study of T cells in narcolepsy. Libraries were prepared by immunoSEQ multiplex PCR; TCRdb keeps only in-frame clonotypes and omits some of them. The sample has over 20,000 clones, roughly 94% seen once; the top ten hold about 1%. Sequences were obtained from CD45RA- memory CD4+ T cells from PBMCs. The receptors originated from a human donor with narcolepsy.

CDR3 loop: CASIRAMNTEAFF. The CDR3 region has the DNA TGTGCCAGCATTCGGGCCATGAACACTGAAGCTTTCTTT. J is TRBJ1-1 and V is TRBV6-1; D is uncertain. The CDR3 spans 13 residues. The germline gives CDR1 MNHNS, CDR2 SASEGT. The ends were cut back, 7 bases at V and 0 bases at J, with 9 bases in the middle.

This sequence joins TRBV30 and TRBJ2-2; a possible D gene is TRBD1 (5 bases). The CDR3 runs to 13 residues. Germline CDR1 GTSNPN, CDR2 SVGIG (reference sequence). Trimming left V 0 bases short and J 5 bases short, with 7 bases between. The CDR3 region has the DNA TGTGCCTGGAGTGTTAGGGGAACCGGGGAGCTGTTTTTT. As protein: CAWSVRGTGELFF.

This chain links TRBV7-6 with TRBJ2-5, with 9 bases aligning to TRBD2. Germline-derived CDR1 and CDR2 are SGHVS and FNYEAQ. This CDR3 has 15 amino acids. V shed 6 bases, J shed 5 bases, and the junction held 10 bases outside the gene matches. The CDR3 nucleotides read TGTGCCAGCAGTCCAGAAGCGGGAGGTTGGGAGACCCAGTACTTC. Protein: CASSPEAGGWETQYF.

The CDR3 DNA is TGTGCCAGCAGTCGACGGGGGGCCCTGGAGCAGTTCTTC. This translates into CASSRRGALEQFF. The V call is TRBV7-6, the J call TRBJ2-1; TRBD2 is a possible D gene (7 bases). Germline V gene sequence: CDR1 SGHVS, CDR2 FNYEAQ. Trimming took 6 bases from V and 10 from J, leaving 16 bases between them. The CDR3 has 13 amino acids.

J is TRBJ1-2 and V is TRBV11-2; no definite D call. The germline CDR1 and CDR2 sequences are SGHAT and FQNNGV. This CDR3 contains 14 residues. Trimming took off 4 bases at V and 1 base at J, with 10 bases between the two ends. As DNA, the CDR3 is TGTGCCAGCAGCTCCTCGACGGGTAACTATGGCTACACCTTC. Translating it yields CASSSSTGNYGYTF.

The genes are TRBV11-2 and TRBJ2-3; 7 bases are a match to TRBD2. V trimming: 2 bases; J trimming: 0 bases; junction bases outside the gene matches: 8. CDR3 size: 17 residues. In germline, CDR1 is SGHAT, CDR2 FQNNGV. In DNA, the CDR3 is TGTGCCAGCAGCTTAATGCCTAGCGGTTATAGCACAGATACGCAGTATTTT. It codes for CASSLMPSGYSTDTQYF.

The chain employs TRBV5-1 and TRBJ1-3, with D tentatively TRBD1 (5 bases). The V and J ends lost 4 bases and 2 bases respectively, with 10 bases between them. CDR3 length: 14 residues. Per germline, CDR1 SGHRS and CDR2 YFSETQ. This CDR3 is CASSLRDPGNTIYF. The CDR3, as DNA: TGCGCCAGCAGCCTCCGGGACCCTGGAAACACCATATATTTT. The full variable domain, in which reference TRBV5-1 and TRBJ1-3 provide the parts outside the CDR3, is KAGVTQTPRYLIKTRGQQVTLSCSPISGHRSVSWYQQTPGQGLQFLFEYFSETQRNKGNFPGRFSGRQFSNSRSEMNVSTLELGDSALYLCASSLRDPGNTIYFGEGSWLTVV.

V usage is TRBV21-1 and J usage is TRBJ1-5. TRBV21-1 is noted as a pseudogene. This CDR3 spans 13 amino acids. CDR3 coding DNA: TGTGCCGGCCTGACGCGTCACAATCAGCCCCAGCATTTT. Its protein product is CAGLTRHNQPQHF.

The gene calls are TRBV10-3 and TRBJ1-1, with D tentatively TRBD1 (5 bases). The germline V gene has CDR1 ENHRY and CDR2 SYGVKD. Trimming removed 7 bases from V and 1 base from J, with 13 bases in between. The CDR3 has 14 amino acids. The CDR3 is CAITAGGANTEAFF. The CDR3, as DNA: TGTGCCATCACCGCGGGGGGAGCGAACACTGAAGCTTTCTTT.

The V gene is TRBV25-1, the J gene TRBJ1-1; possibly TRBD1 for D (5 bases). The CDR3 is 14 amino acids. Germline values: CDR1 MGHDK, CDR2 SYGVNS. The V gene lost 2 bases and the J gene lost 4 bases, with 11 bases spanning the gap. CDR3 region: CASSEPTGITEAFF. The CDR3 DNA reads as TGTGCCAGCAGTGAACCCACAGGCATCACTGAAGCTTTCTTT.